One and the same sample provided the 16 T cell receptor beta chains below, sequenced in a study of OX40 agonist ivuxolimab in advanced cancers. Method: immunoSEQ multiplex PCR; TCRdb's copy keeps in-frame clones and lacks some. The data show over 40,000 clones, almost 90% seen once. The source material was CD4+ or CD8+ T cells sorted from blood, sampled in a trial of the OX40 agonist ivuxolimab. These receptors were collected from an adult with an advanced solid tumor such as melanoma, head and neck, liver or kidney cancer.

V and J are TRBV28 and TRBJ1-5, with a weak D call TRBD1 (6 bases). V shed 6 bases and J shed 0 bases, with 15 bases lying between them. Germline assignment: CDR1 MDHEN and CDR2 SYDVKM. The CDR3 is 16 amino acids. DNA of the CDR3: TGTGCCAGCAGCTTAGTGGGACACCATAGCAATCAGCCCCAGCATTTT. The encoded protein is CASSLVGHHSNQPQHF.

The chain couples TRBV11-2 to TRBJ2-7; tentative D call: TRBD1 (6 bases). The CDR3 covers 15 residues. V lost 5 bases to trimming and J lost 3 bases, with 17 bases between them. Germline CDR1 reads SGHAT; CDR2 reads FQNNGV. CDR3 amino acids: CASSQPWTADYEQYF. Here the CDR3 DNA reads TGTGCCAGCAGCCAACCCTGGACAGCAGACTACGAGCAGTACTTC. Complete variable domain (other parts from reference TRBV11-2 and TRBJ2-7): EAGVAQSPRYKIIEKRQSVAFWCNPISGHATLYWYQQILGQGPKLLIQFQNNGVVDDSQLPKDRFSAERLKGVDSTLKIQPAKLEDSAVYLCASSQPWTADYEQYFGPGTRLTVT.

V usage is TRBV2 and J usage is TRBJ2-3; 7 bases fit TRBD1. In germline, CDR1 is SNHLY, CDR2 FYNNEI. The CDR3 extends over 14 amino acids. V was clipped by 6 bases and J by 2 bases; unmatched bases: 5. The CDR3 spells CASSLQGTTDTQYF. The CDR3 DNA is TGTGCCAGCAGCCTACAGGGGACCACAGATACGCAGTATTTT.

The CDR3 DNA sequence: TGTGCCAGCAGTGCTTCCGGGACAGGTTACAATCAGCCCCAGCATTTT. Encoded protein: CASSASGTGYNQPQHF. The chain couples TRBV28 to TRBJ1-5; 8 nucleotides align to TRBD1. The germline gives CDR1 MDHEN, CDR2 SYDVKM. J gave up 3 bases and V 5 bases, and 9 bases lay outside the gene matches. The CDR3 runs to 16 residues.

This chain uses TRBV13 with TRBJ1-3, with TRBD1 identical over 8 bases. This CDR3 spans 15 amino acids. In germline, CDR1 is PRHDT, CDR2 FYEKMQ (reference sequence). J gave up 4 bases and V 6 bases, and 8 bases lay outside the gene matches. This chain's CDR3 is CASRQDREAGNTIYF. The CDR3 bases are TGTGCCAGCAGGCAGGACAGGGAGGCCGGAAACACCATATATTTT. Filled out from reference TRBV13 and TRBJ1-3, the complete variable domain reads AAGVIQSPRHLIKEKRETATLKCYPIPRHDTVYWYQQGPGQDPQFLISFYEKMQSDKGSIPDRFSAQQFSDYHSELNMSSLELGDSALYFCASRQDREAGNTIYFGEGSWLTVV.

The chain links TRBV7-3 to TRBJ2-2, with a weak D call TRBD1 (5 bases). Looked up from germline, CDR1 is SGHTA and CDR2 is FQGTGA. There are 17 residues in the CDR3. The V end lost 0 bases, the J end lost 1 base, and 12 bases lay between the germline ends. This chain's CDR3 is CASSLTRESMNTGELFF. CDR3 nucleotide sequence: TGTGCCAGCAGCTTAACCAGGGAATCGATGAACACCGGGGAGCTGTTTTTT.

The chain combines TRBV7-9 with TRBJ2-1; 11 positions match TRBD2. This CDR3 contains 14 residues. Germline V gene data show CDR1 as SEHNR and CDR2 as FQNEAQ (reference sequence). V shed 3 bases and J 7 bases; nucleotides not matched to a gene: 2. CDR3 region: CASSLTSGDNEQFF. CDR3 sequence (DNA): TGTGCCAGCAGCTTGACTAGCGGGGATAATGAGCAGTTCTTC. Based on the CDR3 plus reference TRBV7-9 and TRBJ2-1, the full variable domain is DTGVSQNPRHKITKRGQNVTFRCDPISEHNRLYWYRQTLGQGPEFLTYFQNEAQLEKSRLLSDRFSAERPKGSFSTLEIQRTEQGDSAMYLCASSLTSGDNEQFFGPGTRLTVL.

This chain connects TRBV28 to TRBJ1-5, with 7 nucleotides matching TRBD1. CDR1 and CDR2 (germline): MDHEN, SYDVKM. Trimming took 6 bases from V and 7 from J; bases not matched to a gene: 9. The CDR3 covers 14 residues. The CDR3 sequence: CASRPGQLTQPQHF. The CDR3, as DNA: TGTGCCAGCAGGCCGGGACAGCTGACCCAGCCCCAGCATTTT.

The CDR3 nucleotides read TGTGCCAGCAGCCGGCGGGGGACAGGGGGCGCCGGTACGCAGTATTTT. Translation gives CASSRRGTGGAGTQYF. The rearrangement uses TRBV5-6 and TRBJ2-3; TRBD1 matches 12 bases. Germline V lookup: CDR1 SGHDT, CDR2 YYEEEE. V was pared by 4 bases and J by 8 bases, with 11 bases of the junction left unmatched. The CDR3 is made up of 16 amino acids.

This clone was observed a few times. This chain uses TRBV28 with TRBJ1-2; a weak D match, TRBD1 (6 bases). Germline V gene sequence: CDR1 MDHEN, CDR2 SYDVKM. The CDR3 spans 12 residues. V was clipped by 7 bases and J by 7 bases, with 13 bases between them. The CDR3 DNA sequence: TGTGCCAGCAAGGGCAGGGGCACTGGCTACACCTTC. Its translation: CASKGRGTGYTF.

The rearrangement uses TRBV28 and TRBJ2-7, with 10 bases identical to TRBD2. The germline V gene encodes CDR1 MDHEN and CDR2 SYDVKM. J gave up 6 bases and V 4 bases, and 9 bases lay outside the gene matches. CDR3 length equals 15 residues. The CDR3 DNA sequence: TGTGCCAGCAGTTCTTCCGGGACTAGCGTTCGCGAGCAGTACTTC. It translates to CASSSSGTSVREQYF. Full variable domain (missing parts from reference TRBV28 and TRBJ2-7): DVKVTQSSRYLVKRTGEKVFLECVQDMDHENMFWYRQDPGLGLRLIYFSYDVKMKEKGDIPEGYSVSREKKERFSLILESASTNQTSMYLCASSSSGTSVREQYFGPGTRLTVT.

V and J are TRBV4-2 and TRBJ2-7; 7 nucleotides line up with TRBD1. Germline V gene lookup returns CDR1 LGHNA and CDR2 YNFKEQ. Trimming at V came to 1 base and at J to 2 bases, leaving 2 bases not matched to a gene. The length of the CDR3 is 14 residues. Written as DNA, the CDR3 is TGTGCCAGCAGCCAAGGACAGGGTACCTACGAGCAGTACTTC. Translating it yields CASSQGQGTYEQYF.

This chain links TRBV18 with TRBJ1-1; no definite D call. V lost 3 bases and J lost 2, with 7 bases in between. Germline CDR1 KGHSH, CDR2 LQKENI. CDR3 size: 13 residues. The CDR3 loop is CASSPSSNTEAFF. CDR3 coding DNA: TGTGCCAGCTCACCCTCCTCCAACACTGAAGCTTTCTTT. Looking up the rest from reference TRBV18 and TRBJ1-1 gives the full variable domain: NAGVMQNPRHLVRRRGQEARLRCSPMKGHSHVYWYRQLPEEGLKFMVYLQKENIIDESGMPKERFSAEFPKEGPSILRIQQVVRGDSAAYFCASSPSSNTEAFFGQGTRLTVV.

The chain combines TRBV29-1 with TRBJ1-1; D uncertain. Trimming shortened V by 3 bases and J by 1 base, and 12 bases separated the two germline ends. The V gene's germline CDR1 is SQVTM and CDR2 ANQGSEA. The CDR3 contains 14 residues. This CDR3 reads CSVDYGRANTEAFF. Here the CDR3 DNA reads TGCAGCGTTGATTACGGACGGGCGAACACTGAAGCTTTCTTT.

This sequence joins TRBV7-8 and TRBJ2-3; no reliable D call. V lost 5 bases and J lost 1, with 7 bases in between. Germline values: CDR1 SGHVS, CDR2 FQNEAQ. CDR3 length equals 13 residues. The CDR3 protein is CASSNRRTDTQYF. The DNA of the CDR3 is TGTGCCAGCAGCAACCGGCGCACAGATACGCAGTATTTT.

The rearrangement links TRBV28 to TRBJ1-5, with a weak D call TRBD1 (5 bases). Germline assignment: CDR1 MDHEN and CDR2 SYDVKM. The CDR3 length is 14 residues. V was clipped by 4 bases and J by 9 bases, with 16 bases between them. CDR3 coding DNA: TGTGCCAGCAGTTGGACGGGGGTGGCCCGGCCCCAGCATTTT. It translates to CASSWTGVARPQHF. The entire variable domain, with the rest obtained from reference TRBV28 and TRBJ1-5, is as follows: DVKVTQSSRYLVKRTGEKVFLECVQDMDHENMFWYRQDPGLGLRLIYFSYDVKMKEKGDIPEGYSVSREKKERFSLILESASTNQTSMYLCASSWTGVARPQHFGDGTRLSIL.